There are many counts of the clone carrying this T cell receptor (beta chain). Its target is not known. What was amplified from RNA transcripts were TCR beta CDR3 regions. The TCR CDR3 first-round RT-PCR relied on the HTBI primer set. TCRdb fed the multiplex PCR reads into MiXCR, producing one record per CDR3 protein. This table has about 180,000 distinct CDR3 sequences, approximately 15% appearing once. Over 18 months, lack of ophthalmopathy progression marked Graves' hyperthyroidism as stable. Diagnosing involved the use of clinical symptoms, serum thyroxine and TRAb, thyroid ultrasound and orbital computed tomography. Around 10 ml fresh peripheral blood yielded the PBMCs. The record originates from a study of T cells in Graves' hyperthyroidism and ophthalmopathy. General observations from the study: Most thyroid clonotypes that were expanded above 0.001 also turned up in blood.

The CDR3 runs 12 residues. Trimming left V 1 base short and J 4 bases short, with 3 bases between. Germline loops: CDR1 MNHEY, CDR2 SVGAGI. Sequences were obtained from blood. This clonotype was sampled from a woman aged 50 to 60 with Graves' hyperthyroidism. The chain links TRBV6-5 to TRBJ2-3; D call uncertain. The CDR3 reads CASSYLADTQYF. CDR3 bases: TGTGCCAGCAGTTACTTGGCAGATACGCAGTATTTT.